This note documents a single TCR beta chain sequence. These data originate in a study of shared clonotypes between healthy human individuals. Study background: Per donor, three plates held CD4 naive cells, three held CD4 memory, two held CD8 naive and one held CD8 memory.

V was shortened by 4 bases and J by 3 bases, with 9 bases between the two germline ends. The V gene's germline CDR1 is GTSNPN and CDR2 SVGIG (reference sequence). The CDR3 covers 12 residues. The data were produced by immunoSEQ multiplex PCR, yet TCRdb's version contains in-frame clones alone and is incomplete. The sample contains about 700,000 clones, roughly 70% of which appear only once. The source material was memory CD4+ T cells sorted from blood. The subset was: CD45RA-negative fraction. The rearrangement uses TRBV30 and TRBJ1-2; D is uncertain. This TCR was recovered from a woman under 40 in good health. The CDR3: CAWTSGHYGYTF. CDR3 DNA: TGTGCCTGGACATCTGGGCACTATGGCTACACCTTC. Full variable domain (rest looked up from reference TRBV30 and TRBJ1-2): SQTIHQWPATLVQPVGSPLSLECTVEGTSNPNLYWYRQAAGRGLQLLFYSVGIGQISSEVPQNLSASRPQDRQFILSSKKLLLSDSGFYLCAWTSGHYGYTFGSGTRLTVV.